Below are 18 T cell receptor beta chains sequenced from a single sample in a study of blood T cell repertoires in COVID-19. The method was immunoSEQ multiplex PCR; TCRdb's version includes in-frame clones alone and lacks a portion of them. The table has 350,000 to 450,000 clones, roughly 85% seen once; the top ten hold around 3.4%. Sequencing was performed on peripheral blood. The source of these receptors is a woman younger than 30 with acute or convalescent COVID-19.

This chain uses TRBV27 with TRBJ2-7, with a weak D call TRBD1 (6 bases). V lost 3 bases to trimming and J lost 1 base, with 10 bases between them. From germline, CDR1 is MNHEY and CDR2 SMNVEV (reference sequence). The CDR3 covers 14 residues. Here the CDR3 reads CASSLAGESYEQYF. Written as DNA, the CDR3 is TGTGCCAGCAGTTTGGCAGGGGAATCCTACGAGCAGTACTTC.

The CDR3 protein is CASSQRGLAGGPGELFF. CDR3 nucleotide sequence: TGTGCCAGCAGCCAAAGGGGACTAGCGGGAGGGCCCGGGGAGCTGTTTTTT. This chain connects TRBV3-1 (or the pseudogene TRBV3-2) to TRBJ2-2; the match to TRBD2 covers 16 bases. The V gene end was trimmed by 2 bases and the J gene end by 6 bases; junction bases not matched to a gene: 3. CDR3 length: 17 residues. Germline values: CDR1 LGHDT, CDR2 YNNKEL (reference sequence).

The CDR3 DNA reads as TGTGCCAGCAGTGGGGGGGGCAATCAGCCCCAGCATTTT. Its protein product is CASSGGGNQPQHF. This rearrangement joins TRBV2 to TRBJ1-5, with D maybe TRBD1 (5 bases). The V gene's germline CDR1 is SNHLY and CDR2 FYNNEI. V lost 4 bases to trimming and J lost 2 bases, with 6 bases between them. This CDR3 region has 13 residues.

CDR3 residues: CASSYSHQRTLHEQFF. In DNA, the CDR3 is TGTGCCAGCAGTTACTCCCATCAGCGGACCCTCCATGAGCAGTTCTTC. V gene TRBV6-6 combines with J gene TRBJ2-1; D may be TRBD2 (5 bases). The CDR3 is 16 residues long. Trimming removed 0 bases from V and 8 bases from J, with 17 bases in between. Germline loops: CDR1 MNHNY, CDR2 SVGAGI (reference sequence).

CDR3 region: CASSLGQDSFYGYTF. The CDR3 DNA reads as TGTGCCAGCAGCTTGGGACAGGACAGCTTCTATGGCTACACCTTC. The chain joins TRBV5-5 to TRBJ1-2, with D maybe TRBD1 (6 bases). There are 15 residues in the CDR3. Germline lookup yields CDR1 SGHKS and CDR2 YYEKEE (reference sequence). Deletions cut 0 bases from V and 4 bases from J, with 13 bases between.

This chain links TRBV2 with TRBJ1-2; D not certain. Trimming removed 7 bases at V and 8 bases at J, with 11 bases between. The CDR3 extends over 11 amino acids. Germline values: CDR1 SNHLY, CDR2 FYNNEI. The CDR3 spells CASTEGRGYTF. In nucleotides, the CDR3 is TGTGCCAGCACCGAGGGAAGGGGCTACACCTTC.

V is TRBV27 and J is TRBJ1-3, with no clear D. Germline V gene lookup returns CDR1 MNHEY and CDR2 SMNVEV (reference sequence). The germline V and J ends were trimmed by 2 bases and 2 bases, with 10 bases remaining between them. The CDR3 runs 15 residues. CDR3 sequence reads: CASSLQSGTGNTIYF. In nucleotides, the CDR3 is TGTGCCAGCAGTTTACAATCGGGAACTGGAAACACCATATATTTT.

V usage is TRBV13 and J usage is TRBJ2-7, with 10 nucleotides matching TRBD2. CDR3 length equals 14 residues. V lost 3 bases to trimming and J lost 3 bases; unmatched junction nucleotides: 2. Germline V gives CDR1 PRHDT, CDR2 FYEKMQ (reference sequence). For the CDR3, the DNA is TGTGCCAGCAGCTTGGTAGCGGGAGGCTACGAGCAGTACTTC. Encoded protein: CASSLVAGGYEQYF.

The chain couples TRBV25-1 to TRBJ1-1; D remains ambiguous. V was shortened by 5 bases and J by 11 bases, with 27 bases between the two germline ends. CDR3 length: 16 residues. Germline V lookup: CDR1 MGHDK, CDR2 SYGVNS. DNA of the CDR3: TGTGCCAGCAGTCCGCTCGCCTGGAAGGGTAAAGGGAGGGCTTTCTTT. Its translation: CASSPLAWKGKGRAFF.

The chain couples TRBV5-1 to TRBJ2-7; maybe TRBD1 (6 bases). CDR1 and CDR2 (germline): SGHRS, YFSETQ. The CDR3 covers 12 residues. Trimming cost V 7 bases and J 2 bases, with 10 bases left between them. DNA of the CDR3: TGCGCCAGCTATGGGACACCCTACGAGCAGTACTTC. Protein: CASYGTPYEQYF.

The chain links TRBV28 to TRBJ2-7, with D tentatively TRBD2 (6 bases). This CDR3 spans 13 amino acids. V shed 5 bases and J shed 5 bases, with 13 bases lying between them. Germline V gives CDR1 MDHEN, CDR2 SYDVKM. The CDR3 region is CASSGRYAHEQYF. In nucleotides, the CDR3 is TGTGCCAGCAGTGGGAGGTATGCCCACGAGCAGTACTTC.

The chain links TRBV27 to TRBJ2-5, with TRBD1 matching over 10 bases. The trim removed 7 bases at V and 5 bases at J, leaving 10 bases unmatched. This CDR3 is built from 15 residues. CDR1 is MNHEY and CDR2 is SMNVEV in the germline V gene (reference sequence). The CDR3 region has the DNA TGTGCCAGCAAGGACAGGGGGGGCTTAGGGGAGACCCAGTACTTC. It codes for CASKDRGGLGETQYF.

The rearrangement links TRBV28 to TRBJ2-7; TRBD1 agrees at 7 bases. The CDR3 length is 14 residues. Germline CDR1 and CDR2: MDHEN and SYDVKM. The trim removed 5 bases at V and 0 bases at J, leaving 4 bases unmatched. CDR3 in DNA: TGTGCCAGCAGTCAGGGACAGAACTCCTACGAGCAGTACTTC. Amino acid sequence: CASSQGQNSYEQYF.

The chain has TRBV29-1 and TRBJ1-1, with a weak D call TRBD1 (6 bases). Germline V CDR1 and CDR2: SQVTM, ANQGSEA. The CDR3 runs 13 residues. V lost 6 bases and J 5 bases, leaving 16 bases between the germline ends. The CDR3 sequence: CSVGQGRGTEAFF. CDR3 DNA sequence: TGCAGCGTAGGTCAGGGCAGGGGAACTGAAGCTTTCTTT.

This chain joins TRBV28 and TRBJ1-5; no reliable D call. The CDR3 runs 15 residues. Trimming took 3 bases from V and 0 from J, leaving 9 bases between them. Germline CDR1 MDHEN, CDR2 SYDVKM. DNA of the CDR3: TGTGCCAGCAGTTTTAAACGGGTTAGCAATCAGCCCCAGCATTTT. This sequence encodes CASSFKRVSNQPQHF.

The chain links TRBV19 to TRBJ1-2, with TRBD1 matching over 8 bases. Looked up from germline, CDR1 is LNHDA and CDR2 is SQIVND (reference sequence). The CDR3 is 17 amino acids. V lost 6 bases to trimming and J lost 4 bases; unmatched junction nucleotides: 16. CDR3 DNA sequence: TGTGCCAGTAGAAGGGTCTTGGGTCCAGGGGGCGGCTATGGCTACACCTTC. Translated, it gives CASRRVLGPGGGYGYTF.

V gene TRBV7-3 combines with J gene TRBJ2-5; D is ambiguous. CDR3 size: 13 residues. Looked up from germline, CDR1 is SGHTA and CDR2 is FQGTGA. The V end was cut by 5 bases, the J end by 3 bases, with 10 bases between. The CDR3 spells CASSMGPKETQYF. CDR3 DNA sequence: TGTGCCAGCAGCATGGGCCCTAAAGAGACCCAGTACTTC.

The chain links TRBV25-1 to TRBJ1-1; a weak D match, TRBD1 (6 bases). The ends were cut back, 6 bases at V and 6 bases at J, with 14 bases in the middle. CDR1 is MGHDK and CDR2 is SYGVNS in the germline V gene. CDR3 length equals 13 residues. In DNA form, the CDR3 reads TGTGCCAGCAGCTCCGCAGGGGTATCTGAAGCTTTCTTT. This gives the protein CASSSAGVSEAFF.